The 10 T cell receptor beta chains below all came from one sample that was sequenced in a study of blood T cells in healthy people across ages. The second PCR ran about 6 to 12 cycles with a sample-barcoded 5' primer and J-beta primers. Each CDR3 protein is one row after TCRdb ran MiXCR on the 5' RACE reads. This table holds roughly 680,000 distinct CDR3 sequences, approximately 52% found once. The sample consisted of blood. All receptors derive from an elderly woman in good health.

This clonotype was detected many times. This chain connects TRBV20-1 to TRBJ2-3, with 9 positions matching TRBD2. V gave up 2 bases and J gave up 8 bases; unmatched junction bases: 2. This CDR3 comprises 12 residues. Per germline, CDR1 DFQATT and CDR2 SNEGSKA (reference sequence). The CDR3: CSARLAGRTQYF. CDR3 coding DNA: TGCAGTGCTAGACTAGCGGGGCGTACGCAGTATTTT.

This clonotype was counted many times. The chain recombines TRBV12-3 or TRBV12-4 with TRBJ2-1, with D unclear. V lost 7 bases, J lost 1 base, and 14 bases lay in between. CDR3 length: 15 residues. The CDR3: CASKRSTDSYNEQFF. In nucleotides, the CDR3 is TGTGCCAGCAAAAGGAGTACCGATTCCTACAATGAGCAGTTCTTC.

This clonotype was seen just once. The chain employs TRBV5-1 and TRBJ2-3, with D perhaps assigned TRBD1 or TRBD2 (5 bases each). Germline values: CDR1 SGHRS, CDR2 YFSETQ. V shed 3 bases and J shed 4 bases, with 9 bases lying between them. The CDR3 is made up of 13 amino acids. As DNA, the CDR3 is TGCGCCAGCAGCTGGGGGTTTCCAGATACGCAGTATTTT. Protein sequence: CASSWGFPDTQYF. Drawing the rest from reference TRBV5-1 and TRBJ2-3, the complete variable domain is KAGVTQTPRYLIKTRGQQVTLSCSPISGHRSVSWYQQTPGQGLQFLFEYFSETQRNKGNFPGRFSGRQFSNSRSEMNVSTLELGDSALYLCASSWGFPDTQYFGPGTRLTVL.

This clonotype was seen ten or more times. In DNA form, the CDR3 reads TGCAGTGCTACTACTCCGGGACAGGGTAGCAATCAGCCCCAGCATTTT. The encoded protein is CSATTPGQGSNQPQHF. The genes are TRBV20-1 and TRBJ1-5; TRBD1 aligns across 9 bases. The V and J ends lost 4 bases and 0 bases, in that order; junction bases with no gene match: 7. From germline, CDR1 is DFQATT and CDR2 SNEGSKA (reference sequence). The CDR3 spans 16 residues.

This chain connects TRBV7-7 to TRBJ1-4; D perhaps matches TRBD1 (5 bases). Germline assignment: CDR1 SSHAT and CDR2 FNYEAQ (reference sequence). The CDR3 length is 13 residues. The V and J ends lost 4 bases and 8 bases respectively, with 11 bases between them. As DNA, the CDR3 is TGTGCCAGCAGCTGCAGGGTAGGAGAAAAACTGTTTTTT. The encoded protein is CASSCRVGEKLFF. Supplemented by reference TRBV7-7 and TRBJ1-4, the full variable domain reads GAGVSQSPRYKVTKRGQDVTLRCDPISSHATLYWYQQALGQGPEFLTYFNYEAQPDKSGLPSDRFSAERPEGSISTLTIQRTEQRDSAMYRCASSCRVGEKLFFGSGTQLSVL.

This clonotype was picked up many times. V usage is TRBV24-1 and J usage is TRBJ2-3; 9 positions match TRBD1. J was trimmed by 4 bases and V by 4 bases; bases with no gene match: 5. The CDR3 loop spans 15 amino acids. Germline assignment: CDR1 KGHDR and CDR2 SFDVKD. The CDR3 loop reads CATSDPGQGADTQYF. Here the CDR3 DNA reads TGTGCCACCAGTGACCCGGGACAGGGTGCAGATACGCAGTATTTT.

At least ten counts were recorded for this clonotype. The chain carries TRBV20-1 and TRBJ2-5; the D gene is possibly TRBD1 (5 bases). With 2 bases removed from V and 5 bases from J, the gap between germline ends came to 9 bases. This CDR3 is built from 12 residues. Germline V gives CDR1 DFQATT, CDR2 SNEGSKA (reference sequence). The CDR3 loop reads CSARRGEETQYF. CDR3 coding DNA: TGCAGTGCTAGAAGGGGTGAGGAGACCCAGTACTTC.

This clonotype was observed many times. This chain uses TRBV5-1 with TRBJ2-5, with 7 bases identical to TRBD1. The CDR3 totals 14 residues. Trimming cost V 4 bases and J 5 bases; bases outside gene matches: 8. Germline V gene lookup returns CDR1 SGHRS and CDR2 YFSETQ. The CDR3: CASSPGTGVETQYF. The DNA for the CDR3 is TGCGCCAGCAGCCCCGGAACAGGGGTTGAGACCCAGTACTTC.

This clonotype was observed a handful of times. This chain uses TRBV4-1 with TRBJ1-1; possible D gene TRBD1, 6 bases. Trimming removed 3 bases at V and 6 bases at J, with 14 bases between. This CDR3 spans 14 amino acids. CDR1 is MGHRA and CDR2 is YSYEKL in the germline V gene. The CDR3: CASSHPNRVAEAFF. The DNA of the CDR3 is TGCGCCAGCAGCCATCCCAACAGGGTGGCTGAAGCTTTCTTT.

Worth noting for this clonotype: A much larger clone lies a single base off, so this may be a read error. The chain carries TRBV6-6 and TRBJ2-5; 8 bases line up with TRBD1. The CDR3 sequence is 12 residues long. In germline, CDR1 is MNHNY, CDR2 SVGAGI (reference sequence). The J segment lost 11 bases and the V segment lost 6 bases, leaving 8 bases of the junction unmatched. The DNA of the CDR3 is TGTGCCAGCAGGGACAGGGAAATTTGGCAGTACTTC. Encoded protein: CASRDREIWQYF.